The sequence of this T cell receptor beta chain was determined in a study of blood T cell repertoires in COVID-19. Study information: The origin of the acute and convalescent COVID-19 samples was the United States, Italy and Spain. T cells, B-cell-depleted T cells, or PBMCs supplied cDNA or gDNA.

Authors' analysis steps: The assay estimated nucleated cells by amplifying reference gene primers. The protocol was immunoSEQ multiplex PCR, while the TCRdb copy is restricted to in-frame clones and leaves out a portion. The V and J calls and clone size come from that table; D and trimming were worked out from the DNA. The table has a few hundred thousand clones, 87% seen once. The V gene end was trimmed by 5 bases and the J gene end by 2 bases; junction bases not matched to a gene: 7. The CDR3 has 16 amino acids. CDR1 is LNHDA and CDR2 is SQIVND in the germline V gene (reference sequence). This chain uses TRBV19 with TRBJ2-3; 10 bases are shared with TRBD1. The specimen sequenced was peripheral blood. This sequence originates from a woman aged 50 to 60 who had recovered from COVID-19. In nucleotides, the CDR3 is TGTGCCAGTAGTTCAGCGGGACAGGGGTCCACAGATACGCAGTATTTT. Translation gives CASSSAGQGSTDTQYF.